The 25 T cell receptor beta chains reported below all come from one sample, sequenced in a study of shared clonotypes between healthy human individuals. The data were produced by immunoSEQ multiplex PCR, yet TCRdb's version contains in-frame clones alone and is incomplete. This sample yields some 2.3 million clones, of which over 90% are seen a single time; 0.39% belongs to the top ten. Sequenced: naive CD4+ T cells from PBMCs. The subset denotes: CD45RA+ positively selected. The origin of the receptors is a man younger than 30 in good health. Some clones in this sample may be carry-over from other donors' samples.

For this clone: Other DNA sequences from this sample encode an identical CDR3 as well. The chain joins TRBV6-6 to TRBJ2-7, with 14 bases matching TRBD2. Germline V gene data show CDR1 as MNHNY and CDR2 as SVGAGI (reference sequence). CDR3 length: 16 amino acids. Unmatched junction bases numbered 4, after V lost 3 bases and J lost 3 bases. In nucleotides, the CDR3 is TGTGCCAGCAGTTATTCCGGGACTAGCGGGAGCTACGAGCAGTACTTC. Translating it yields CASSYSGTSGSYEQYF.

CDR3 coding DNA: TGTGCCAGCAGCCCCGCCTTCGCAAGCGCAGGGGTCCTCTGGAACATTCAGTACTTC. Amino acid sequence: CASSPAFASAGVLWNIQYF. J is TRBJ2-4 and V is TRBV7-9; perhaps TRBD1 as D (6 bases). CDR3 length: 19 residues. V lost 5 bases and J lost 7, with 30 bases in between. Germline assignment: CDR1 SEHNR and CDR2 FQNEAQ (reference sequence).

This clone occurred once. The chain combines TRBV7-9 with TRBJ1-3; D ambiguous. The germline V and J ends were trimmed by 5 bases and 4 bases, with 6 bases remaining between them. CDR3 length: 12 amino acids. CDR1 and CDR2 from the germline V gene are SEHNR and FQNEAQ (reference sequence). CDR3 amino acids: CASSQQGNTIYF. CDR3 sequence (DNA): TGTGCCAGCAGCCAACAGGGAAACACCATATATTTT. Variable domain in full (rest from reference TRBV7-9 and TRBJ1-3): DTGVSQNPRHKITKRGQNVTFRCDPISEHNRLYWYRQTLGQGPEFLTYFQNEAQLEKSRLLSDRFSAERPKGSFSTLEIQRTEQGDSAMYLCASSQQGNTIYFGEGSWLTVV.

The chain is built from TRBV28 and TRBJ2-2, with D perhaps matching TRBD2 (5 bases). The CDR3 spans 18 residues. The V gene's germline CDR1 is MDHEN and CDR2 SYDVKM. V lost 8 bases, J lost 4 bases, and 26 bases lay in between. The chain's CDR3 is CASQEGGATALGTGELFF. The CDR3 region has the DNA TGTGCCAGCCAAGAGGGTGGCGCCACCGCGCTTGGCACCGGGGAGCTGTTTTTT.

The chain combines TRBV11-2 with TRBJ1-4; D is unclear. Germline V gene lookup returns CDR1 SGHAT and CDR2 FQNNGV. The CDR3 sequence is 14 residues long. Trimming stripped 5 bases from V and 6 bases from J, with 13 bases between. CDR3 sequence (DNA): TGTGCCAGCAGCAGCTTCCGGACCGATGAAAAACTGTTTTTT. This codes for CASSSFRTDEKLFF. The entire variable domain, with the rest obtained from reference TRBV11-2 and TRBJ1-4, is as follows: EAGVAQSPRYKIIEKRQSVAFWCNPISGHATLYWYQQILGQGPKLLIQFQNNGVVDDSQLPKDRFSAERLKGVDSTLKIQPAKLEDSAVYLCASSSFRTDEKLFFGSGTQLSVL.

This CDR3 reads CASHPTGTPYGYTF. The CDR3 nucleotides read TGTGCCAGCCACCCGACAGGAACTCCCTATGGCTACACCTTC. J is TRBJ1-2 and V is TRBV28; possibly TRBD1 for D (6 bases). Germline V gives CDR1 MDHEN, CDR2 SYDVKM. With 8 bases removed from V and 4 bases from J, the gap between germline ends came to 17 bases. This CDR3 region has 14 residues.

As for this clone: Other DNA sequences within the sample encode an identical CDR3. This chain links TRBV5-4 with TRBJ1-2, with a weak D call TRBD1 (5 bases). Trimming removed 0 bases from V and 4 bases from J, with 10 bases in between. The germline CDR1 and CDR2 sequences are SGHNT and YYREEE (reference sequence). The CDR3 is 14 residues long. CDR3 bases: TGTGCCAGCAGCTTGGGGGGGTCTGGCTATGGCTACACCTTC. The encoded protein is CASSLGGSGYGYTF.

The rearrangement uses TRBV7-8 and TRBJ1-1; D uncertain. The CDR3 is 14 amino acids. V lost 2 bases to trimming and J lost 3 bases, with 10 bases between them. From germline, CDR1 is SGHVS and CDR2 FQNEAQ. The CDR3 coding sequence is TGTGCCAGCAGCTTATCGTTCATGGACACTGAAGCTTTCTTT. Amino acid sequence: CASSLSFMDTEAFF.

The gene calls are TRBV29-1 and TRBJ2-1, with unresolved D. Trimming took 6 bases from V and 0 from J, leaving 15 bases between them. The CDR3 runs to 15 residues. Per the germline V gene, CDR1 is SQVTM and CDR2 is ANQGSEA. CDR3 amino acids: CSVHRRTTSYNEQFF. As DNA, the CDR3 is TGCAGCGTACATCGGAGAACTACCTCCTACAATGAGCAGTTCTTC.

The rearrangement links TRBV5-1 to TRBJ1-1; unclear D gene. This CDR3 is 13 amino acids long. Trimming pared 9 bases from V and 6 bases from J, leaving 18 bases between. Looked up from germline, CDR1 is SGHRS and CDR2 is YFSETQ. DNA of the CDR3: TGCGCCACCGCCCGCGCCTCTTCCGCTGAAGCTTTCTTT. It codes for CATARASSAEAFF.

The genes are TRBV6-1 and TRBJ1-5, with a tentative D call TRBD1 (6 bases). CDR1 is MNHNS and CDR2 is SASEGT in the germline V gene. V lost 11 bases to trimming and J lost 5 bases, with 16 bases between them. This CDR3 is built from 13 residues. The CDR3 DNA is TGTGCCGGGGGAGGGGGTTTACATCAGCCCCAGCATTTT. The encoded protein is CAGGGGLHQPQHF.

V usage is TRBV5-1 and J usage is TRBJ2-2; 10 bases align to TRBD2. Germline V gene sequence: CDR1 SGHRS, CDR2 YFSETQ. Trimming removed 2 bases from V and 1 base from J; junction bases left unmatched: 2. This CDR3 is built from 16 residues. CDR3 region: CASSFGTSENTGELFF. The DNA for the CDR3 is TGCGCCAGCAGCTTTGGGACTAGCGAGAACACCGGGGAGCTGTTTTTT.

About this clone: The sample holds other DNA sequences that translate to the same CDR3. The chain joins TRBV5-1 to TRBJ2-7; D is possibly TRBD1 (6 bases). V lost 3 bases to trimming and J lost 3 bases, with 10 bases between them. The CDR3 is made up of 13 amino acids. Germline values: CDR1 SGHRS, CDR2 YFSETQ. CDR3 in amino acids: CASSSTDSYEQYF. The CDR3 DNA reads TGCGCCAGCAGCTCCACGGACAGCTACGAGCAGTACTTC.

The V call is TRBV4-1, the J call TRBJ1-1, with D hard to call. CDR3 length: 15 residues. Germline lookup yields CDR1 MGHRA and CDR2 YSYEKL. The V and J ends lost 0 bases and 4 bases respectively, with 12 bases between them. The DNA for the CDR3 is TGCGCCAGCAGCCAAGATCCCGGACTCGTCACTGAAGCTTTCTTT. It codes for CASSQDPGLVTEAFF.

CDR3 region: CASSEARSFF. In DNA, the CDR3 is TGTGCCAGCAGTGAGGCGCGGTCGTTCTTC. This chain uses TRBV2 with TRBJ2-1; D gene ambiguous. Per germline, CDR1 SNHLY and CDR2 FYNNEI. This CDR3 comprises 10 residues. Trimming stripped 3 bases from V and 15 bases from J, with 9 bases between.

The chain couples TRBV6-8 to TRBJ2-7; D is uncertain. The CDR3 extends over 11 amino acids. Trimming cost V 8 bases and J 7 bases, with 12 bases left between them. Per the germline V gene, CDR1 is MNHGY and CDR2 is SAAAGT. CDR3 DNA: TGTGCCAGCGGCCCCGAAAGTGAGCAGTACTTC. Its protein product is CASGPESEQYF.

This clone turned up a few times. The chain joins TRBV11-2 to TRBJ1-1; D is ambiguous. Trimming pared 6 bases from V and 0 bases from J, leaving 11 bases between. The germline V gene encodes CDR1 SGHAT and CDR2 FQNNGV. The CDR3 is 14 amino acids. The CDR3 DNA reads as TGTGCCAGCAGACCCGGGGTGATGAACACTGAAGCTTTCTTT. Protein: CASRPGVMNTEAFF.

On this clone: Relative to the germline gene, one junction end is altered; a read error may explain this. V gene TRBV5-4 combines with J gene TRBJ2-7; 9 bases are a match to TRBD1. The CDR3 covers 11 residues. Germline-derived CDR1 and CDR2 are SGHNT and YYREEE (reference sequence). Here the CDR3 DNA reads TGTGCCAGCAGCTCGGACAGGGGAAAGTCCTTC. Translated: CASSSDRGKSF.

The rearrangement links TRBV19 to TRBJ2-1; D is unresolved. CDR1 is LNHDA, CDR2 SQIVND, per germline (reference sequence). The CDR3 sequence is 12 residues long. The ends were cut back, 6 bases at V and 7 bases at J, with 10 bases in the middle. The CDR3 region is CASSDQRNEQFF. The CDR3 DNA is TGTGCCAGTAGCGACCAACGGAATGAGCAGTTCTTC.

This clone has only one observation. V usage is TRBV9 and J usage is TRBJ1-2; 7 nucleotides match TRBD1. The J segment lost 7 bases and the V segment lost 0 bases, leaving 12 bases of the junction unmatched. Germline V gene lookup returns CDR1 SGDLS and CDR2 YYNGEE. The CDR3 consists of 16 residues. CDR3 DNA sequence: TGTGCCAGCAGCGTAGGAGACAGGGTTGTTATAGGTGGCTACACCTTC. Protein: CASSVGDRVVIGGYTF.

The chain joins TRBV5-6 to TRBJ2-5; D possibly corresponds to TRBD1 (6 bases). This CDR3 spans 15 amino acids. Trimming left V 4 bases short and J 2 bases short, with 15 bases between. The germline gives CDR1 SGHDT, CDR2 YYEEEE. CDR3 in amino acids: CASSLIQGAQETQYF. Written as DNA, the CDR3 is TGTGCCAGCAGCCTGATACAGGGTGCACAAGAGACCCAGTACTTC.

V and J are TRBV28 and TRBJ1-2; D is unresolved. Deletions cut 5 bases from V and 8 bases from J, with 24 bases between. Germline values: CDR1 MDHEN, CDR2 SYDVKM. The CDR3 length is 16 residues. This chain's CDR3 is CASSPHSWASPRGYTF. Written as DNA, the CDR3 is TGTGCCAGCAGTCCCCATTCCTGGGCCTCTCCCCGGGGCTACACCTTC.

Worth noting for this clone: Other DNA sequences within the sample encode an identical CDR3. The chain links TRBV7-2 to TRBJ2-5, with 12 bases matching TRBD2. Germline-derived CDR1 and CDR2 are SGHTA and FQGNSA. V lost 4 bases to trimming and J lost 5 bases; unmatched junction nucleotides: 2. CDR3 length equals 14 residues. CDR3: CASSSGLAGETQYF. The CDR3 coding sequence is TGTGCCAGCAGCTCGGGACTAGCGGGTGAGACCCAGTACTTC.

The chain couples TRBV30 to TRBJ2-7; D is unclear. From germline, CDR1 is GTSNPN and CDR2 SVGIG (reference sequence). This CDR3 is built from 12 residues. Trimming took 0 bases from V and 3 from J, leaving 6 bases between them. DNA of the CDR3: TGTGCCTGGAGTGTAGCCGACTACGAGCAGTACTTC. It translates to CAWSVADYEQYF.

The rearrangement links TRBV4-2 to TRBJ2-5; D call uncertain. This CDR3 comprises 11 residues. Per the germline V gene, CDR1 is LGHNA and CDR2 is YNFKEQ. The germline V and J ends were trimmed by 0 bases and 14 bases, with 10 bases remaining between them. In DNA, the CDR3 is TGTGCCAGCAGCCAAGATAACACGCTTTACTTC. Translating gives CASSQDNTLYF.